The 5 T cell receptor beta chains below all came from one sample that was sequenced in a study of T cells in Graves' hyperthyroidism and ophthalmopathy. Amplification targeted TCR beta CDR3 regions from RNA transcripts. The HTBI primer set was used in a first-round RT-PCR of the TCR CDR3. Each CDR3 protein gets one entry after TCRdb re-called the multiplex PCR reads with MiXCR. Of around 340,000 distinct CDR3 sequences listed, roughly 18% are singletons. Sequenced input: blood. These receptors were collected from a woman aged 40 to 50 with Graves' ophthalmopathy.

The chain recombines TRBV12-3 or TRBV12-4 with TRBJ1-1; D might be TRBD1 (5 bases). This CDR3 spans 17 amino acids. V dropped 3 bases and J dropped 5 bases, with 22 bases sitting between them. The CDR3 DNA follows: TGTGCCAGCAGTTTGAGTCTAAGGACAAAAGGGGATACTGAAGCTTTCTTT. Translating it yields CASSLSLRTKGDTEAFF.

This clonotype was observed at least ten times. A junction end diverges from the germline sequence, so it may reflect a read error. The genes are TRBV7-8 and TRBJ1-1, with D perhaps TRBD1 (6 bases). The length of the CDR3 is 16 residues. Per the germline V gene, CDR1 is SGHVS and CDR2 is FQNEAQ. CDR3 protein: CASCGQNLYVNTKAFF. The CDR3 nucleotides read TGTGCCAGCTGCGGACAGAACCTTTATGTGAACACTAAAGCTTTCTTT.

This clonotype has at least ten counts. This sequence joins TRBV27 and TRBJ2-7; D not resolved. The CDR3 is 14 residues long. V shed 3 bases and J shed 4 bases, with 13 bases lying between them. Looked up from germline, CDR1 is MNHEY and CDR2 is SMNVEV (reference sequence). CDR3 amino acids: CASSFRRSTYEQYF. For the CDR3, the DNA is TGTGCCAGCAGTTTCAGACGATCCACATACGAGCAGTACTTC.

The sample holds many counts of this clonotype. The chain uses TRBV12-3 or TRBV12-4 and TRBJ2-7, with 9 positions matching TRBD2. After removal of 5 bases from V and 3 bases from J, the junction contained 11 bases not matched to a gene. The CDR3 sequence is 16 residues long. The CDR3 reads CASSPTSSGSVYEQYF. DNA of the CDR3: TGTGCCAGCAGTCCTACCAGTAGCGGGAGCGTCTACGAGCAGTACTTC.

This clonotype was detected many times. This chain uses TRBV9 with TRBJ2-5; perhaps TRBD1 as D (6 bases). Trimming left V 7 bases short and J 1 base short, with 14 bases between. CDR3 length: 14 residues. Germline CDR1 reads SGDLS; CDR2 reads YYNGEE. The CDR3 sequence: CASGPGQTQETQYF. The DNA for the CDR3 is TGTGCCAGCGGCCCTGGACAGACCCAAGAGACCCAGTACTTC.